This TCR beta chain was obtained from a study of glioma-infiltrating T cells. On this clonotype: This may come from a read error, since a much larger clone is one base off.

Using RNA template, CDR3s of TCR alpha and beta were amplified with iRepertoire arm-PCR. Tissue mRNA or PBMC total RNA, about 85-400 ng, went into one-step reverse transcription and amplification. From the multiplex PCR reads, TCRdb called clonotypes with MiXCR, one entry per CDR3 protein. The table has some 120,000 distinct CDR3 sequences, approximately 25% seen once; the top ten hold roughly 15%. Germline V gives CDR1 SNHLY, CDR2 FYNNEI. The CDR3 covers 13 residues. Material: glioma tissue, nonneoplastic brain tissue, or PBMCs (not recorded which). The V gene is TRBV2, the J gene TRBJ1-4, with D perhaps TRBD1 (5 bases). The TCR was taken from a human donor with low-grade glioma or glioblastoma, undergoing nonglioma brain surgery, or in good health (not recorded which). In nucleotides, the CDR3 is TGTGCCAGCAGTGCGCAGGGAAATGAAAAACTGCTTTTT. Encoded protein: CASSAQGNEKLLF.